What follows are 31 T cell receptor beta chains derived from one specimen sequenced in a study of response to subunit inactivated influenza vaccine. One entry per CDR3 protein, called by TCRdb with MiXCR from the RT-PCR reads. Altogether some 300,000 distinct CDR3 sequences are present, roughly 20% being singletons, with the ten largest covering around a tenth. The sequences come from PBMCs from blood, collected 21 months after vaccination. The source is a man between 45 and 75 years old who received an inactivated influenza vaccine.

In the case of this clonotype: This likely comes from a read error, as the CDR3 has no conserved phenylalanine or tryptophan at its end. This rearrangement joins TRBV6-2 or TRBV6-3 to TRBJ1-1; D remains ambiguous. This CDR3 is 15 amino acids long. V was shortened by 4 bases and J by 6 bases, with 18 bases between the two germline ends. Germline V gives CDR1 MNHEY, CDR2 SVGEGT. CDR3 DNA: TGTGCCAGCAGTTCGCCGGTAGAGGGAAGGGCTGAAGCTTTCGTT. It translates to CASSSPVEGRAEAFV.

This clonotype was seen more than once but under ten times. The CDR3 spells CSGGQLTGELFF. As DNA, the CDR3 is TGCAGCGGGGGACAGCTCACCGGGGAGCTGTTTTTT. The chain recombines TRBV29-1 with TRBJ2-2; 7 bases match TRBD1. The CDR3 has 12 amino acids. V lost 7 bases and J lost 4; bases outside the gene matches: 3. Germline lookup yields CDR1 SQVTM and CDR2 ANQGSEA.

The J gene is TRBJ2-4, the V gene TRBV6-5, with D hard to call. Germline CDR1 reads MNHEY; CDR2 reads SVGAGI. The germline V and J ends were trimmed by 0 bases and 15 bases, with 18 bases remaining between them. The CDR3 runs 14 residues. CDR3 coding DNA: TGTGCCAGCAGTTACTCTCTAGTTTTATCGAGTACGTACTTC. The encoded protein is CASSYSLVLSSTYF.

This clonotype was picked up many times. CDR3 nucleotide sequence: TGTGCCAGCAGCAACCGGGACACCTACTATGGCTACACCTTC. Protein product: CASSNRDTYYGYTF. The rearrangement joins TRBV5-6 to TRBJ1-2; D might be TRBD1 (6 bases). Between the trimmed V and J ends, which lost 4 bases and 3 bases, there was a span of 13 bases. The CDR3 loop spans 14 amino acids. Germline CDR1 SGHDT, CDR2 YYEEEE. Filled out from reference TRBV5-6 and TRBJ1-2, the complete variable domain reads DAGVTQSPTHLIKTRGQQVTLRCSPKSGHDTVSWYQQALGQGPQFIFQYYEEEERQRGNFPDRFSGHQFPNYSSELNVNALLLGDSALYLCASSNRDTYYGYTFGSGTRLTVV.

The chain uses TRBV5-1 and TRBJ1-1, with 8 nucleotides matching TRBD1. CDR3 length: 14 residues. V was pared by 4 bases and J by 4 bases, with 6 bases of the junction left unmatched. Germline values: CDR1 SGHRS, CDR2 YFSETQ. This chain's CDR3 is CASSGQGVGTEAFF. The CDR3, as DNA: TGCGCCAGCAGCGGACAGGGTGTAGGCACTGAAGCTTTCTTT. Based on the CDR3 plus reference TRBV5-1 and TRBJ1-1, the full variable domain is KAGVTQTPRYLIKTRGQQVTLSCSPISGHRSVSWYQQTPGQGLQFLFEYFSETQRNKGNFPGRFSGRQFSNSRSEMNVSTLELGDSALYLCASSGQGVGTEAFFGQGTRLTVV.

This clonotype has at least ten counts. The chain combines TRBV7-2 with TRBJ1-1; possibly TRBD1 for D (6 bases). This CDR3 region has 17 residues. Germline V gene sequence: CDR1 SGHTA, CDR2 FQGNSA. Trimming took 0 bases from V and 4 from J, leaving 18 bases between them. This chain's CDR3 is CASSLAPQTGPGTEAFF. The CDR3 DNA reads TGTGCCAGCAGCTTAGCGCCTCAAACAGGGCCGGGCACTGAAGCTTTCTTT.

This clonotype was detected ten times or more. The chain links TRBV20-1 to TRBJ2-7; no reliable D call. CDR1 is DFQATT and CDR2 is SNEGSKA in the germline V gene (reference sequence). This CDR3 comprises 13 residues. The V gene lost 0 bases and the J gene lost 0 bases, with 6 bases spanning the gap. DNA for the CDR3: TGCAGTGCTAGAGACTATAGCTCCTACGAGCAGTACTTC. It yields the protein CSARDYSSYEQYF.

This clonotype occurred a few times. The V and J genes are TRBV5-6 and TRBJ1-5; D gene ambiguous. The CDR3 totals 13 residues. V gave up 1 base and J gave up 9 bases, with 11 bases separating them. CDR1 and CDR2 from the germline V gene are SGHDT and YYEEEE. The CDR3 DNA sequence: TGTGCCAGCAGCTTGAGCGGTTCTGGGCCCCAGCATTTT. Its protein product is CASSLSGSGPQHF.

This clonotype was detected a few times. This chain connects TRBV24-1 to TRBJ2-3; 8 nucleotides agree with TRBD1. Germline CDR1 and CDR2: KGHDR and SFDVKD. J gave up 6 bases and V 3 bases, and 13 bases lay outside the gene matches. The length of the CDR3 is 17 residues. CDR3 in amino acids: CATSDTTGGPVRDTQYF. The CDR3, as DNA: TGTGCCACCAGTGATACTACAGGGGGTCCTGTGCGGGATACGCAGTATTTT.

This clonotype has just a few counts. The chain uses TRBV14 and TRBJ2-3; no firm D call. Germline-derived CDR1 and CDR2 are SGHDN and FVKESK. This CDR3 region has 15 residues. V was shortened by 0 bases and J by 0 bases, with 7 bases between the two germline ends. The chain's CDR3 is CASSQDTASTDTQYF. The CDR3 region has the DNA TGTGCCAGCAGCCAAGATACGGCTAGCACAGATACGCAGTATTTT. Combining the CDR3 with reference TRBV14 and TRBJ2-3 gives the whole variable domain EAGVTQFPSHSVIEKGQTVTLRCDPISGHDNLYWYRRVMGKEIKFLLHFVKESKQDESGMPNNRFLAERTGGTYSTLKVQPAELEDSGVYFCASSQDTASTDTQYFGPGTRLTVL.

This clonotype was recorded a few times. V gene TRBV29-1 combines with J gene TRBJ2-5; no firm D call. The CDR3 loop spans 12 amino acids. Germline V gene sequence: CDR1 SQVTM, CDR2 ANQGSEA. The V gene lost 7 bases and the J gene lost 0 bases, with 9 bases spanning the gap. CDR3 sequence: CSAEQDQETQYF. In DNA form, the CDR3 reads TGCAGCGCAGAGCAGGACCAAGAGACCCAGTACTTC.

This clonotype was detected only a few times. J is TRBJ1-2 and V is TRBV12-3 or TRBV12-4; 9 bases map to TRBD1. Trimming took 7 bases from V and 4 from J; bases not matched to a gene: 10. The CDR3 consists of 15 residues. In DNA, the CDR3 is TGTGCCAGCACCCTCCAACAGGGGGCTGTCTATGGCTACACCTTC. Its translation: CASTLQQGAVYGYTF.

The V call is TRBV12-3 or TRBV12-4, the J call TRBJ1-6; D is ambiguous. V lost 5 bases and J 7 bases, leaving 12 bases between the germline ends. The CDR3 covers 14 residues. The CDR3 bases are TGTGCCAGCAGTGAAGGCACACGGAATTCACCCCTCCACTTT. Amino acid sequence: CASSEGTRNSPLHF.

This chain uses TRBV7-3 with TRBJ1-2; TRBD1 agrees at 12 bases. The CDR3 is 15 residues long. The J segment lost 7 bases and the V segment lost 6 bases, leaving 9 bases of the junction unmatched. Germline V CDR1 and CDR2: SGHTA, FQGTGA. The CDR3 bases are TGTGCCAGCAGGGACCCGGGACAGGGGGCGCTTGGCTACACCTTC. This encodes CASRDPGQGALGYTF.

The CDR3 sequence is CASSTRQSGYTF. The CDR3 DNA reads as TGTGCCAGCTCAACGAGACAGTCTGGCTACACCTTC. This chain uses TRBV18 with TRBJ1-2; D might be TRBD1 (5 bases). CDR3 size: 12 residues. Germline assignment: CDR1 KGHSH and CDR2 LQKENI. V was pared by 5 bases and J by 7 bases, with 11 bases between.

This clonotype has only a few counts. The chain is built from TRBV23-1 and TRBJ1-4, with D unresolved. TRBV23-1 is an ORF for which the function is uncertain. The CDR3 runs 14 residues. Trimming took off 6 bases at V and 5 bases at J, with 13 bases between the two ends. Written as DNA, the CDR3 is TGCGCCAGCAGGCAACCAAGTCTAAATGAAAAACTGTTTTTT. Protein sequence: CASRQPSLNEKLFF.

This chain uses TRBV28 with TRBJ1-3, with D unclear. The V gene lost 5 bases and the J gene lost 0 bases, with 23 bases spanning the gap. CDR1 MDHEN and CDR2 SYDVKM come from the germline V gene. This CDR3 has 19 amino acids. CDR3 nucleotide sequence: TGTGCCAGCAGTCCCTTCGGCGGGTCCAGCAGGAGCTCTGGAAACACCATATATTTT. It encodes CASSPFGGSSRSSGNTIYF. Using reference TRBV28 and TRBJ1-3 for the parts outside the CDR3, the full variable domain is DVKVTQSSRYLVKRTGEKVFLECVQDMDHENMFWYRQDPGLGLRLIYFSYDVKMKEKGDIPEGYSVSREKKERFSLILESASTNQTSMYLCASSPFGGSSRSSGNTIYFGEGSWLTVV.

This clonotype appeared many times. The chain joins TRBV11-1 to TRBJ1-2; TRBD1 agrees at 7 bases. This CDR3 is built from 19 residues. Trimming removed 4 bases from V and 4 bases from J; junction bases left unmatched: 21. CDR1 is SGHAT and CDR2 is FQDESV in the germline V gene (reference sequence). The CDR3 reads CASSSPGQYTLQAGYGYTF. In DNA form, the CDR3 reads TGTGCCAGCAGCTCCCCGGGACAGTATACTCTACAGGCTGGCTATGGCTACACCTTC.

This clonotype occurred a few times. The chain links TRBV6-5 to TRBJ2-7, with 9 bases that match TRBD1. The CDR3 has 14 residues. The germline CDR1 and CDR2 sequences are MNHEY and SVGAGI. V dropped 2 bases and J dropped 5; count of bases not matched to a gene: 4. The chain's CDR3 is CASSYATGGDEQYF. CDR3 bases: TGTGCCAGCAGTTACGCAACAGGGGGCGACGAGCAGTACTTC.

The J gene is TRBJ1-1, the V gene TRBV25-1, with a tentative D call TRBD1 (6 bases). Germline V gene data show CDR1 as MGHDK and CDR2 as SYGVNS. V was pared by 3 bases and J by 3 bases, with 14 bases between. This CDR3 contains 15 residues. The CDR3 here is CASSDPTGGDTEAFF. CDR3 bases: TGTGCCAGCAGTGACCCGACAGGTGGGGACACTGAAGCTTTCTTT.

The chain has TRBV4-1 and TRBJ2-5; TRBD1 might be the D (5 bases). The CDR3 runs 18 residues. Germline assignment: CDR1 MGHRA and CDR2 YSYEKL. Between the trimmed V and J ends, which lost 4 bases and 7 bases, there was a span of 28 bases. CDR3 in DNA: TGCGCCAGCAGCCCGCAGGGATACGTGGCAGCCAAAGAAGCGACCCAGTACTTC. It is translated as CASSPQGYVAAKEATQYF.

The CDR3 spells CAILKQGNEQFF. Here the CDR3 DNA reads TGTGCCATTTTAAAACAGGGGAATGAGCAGTTCTTC. J is TRBJ2-1 and V is TRBV7-9; TRBD1 agrees at 7 bases. The V and J ends lost 10 bases and 7 bases, in that order; junction bases with no gene match: 7. CDR1 SEHNR and CDR2 FQNEAQ come from the germline V gene (reference sequence). This CDR3 comprises 12 residues. The variable domain in full, with the rest retrieved from reference TRBV7-9 and TRBJ2-1, is DTGVSQNPRHKITKRGQNVTFRCDPISEHNRLYWYRQTLGQGPEFLTYFQNEAQLEKSRLLSDRFSAERPKGSFSTLEIQRTEQGDSAMYLCAILKQGNEQFFGPGTRLTVL.

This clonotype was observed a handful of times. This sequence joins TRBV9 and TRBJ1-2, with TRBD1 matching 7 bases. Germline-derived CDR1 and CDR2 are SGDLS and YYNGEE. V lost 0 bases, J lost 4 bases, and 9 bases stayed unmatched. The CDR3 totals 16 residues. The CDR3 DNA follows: TGTGCCAGCAGCGTAGCCGGAACAGGGGCAGGCTATGGCTACACCTTC. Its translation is CASSVAGTGAGYGYTF.

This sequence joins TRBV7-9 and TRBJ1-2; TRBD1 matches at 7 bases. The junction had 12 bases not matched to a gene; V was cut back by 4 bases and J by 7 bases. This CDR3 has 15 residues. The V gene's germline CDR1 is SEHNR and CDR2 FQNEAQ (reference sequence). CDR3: CASSYLTGAEGGYTF. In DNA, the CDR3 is TGTGCCAGCAGCTACCTTACAGGGGCGGAGGGTGGCTACACCTTC.

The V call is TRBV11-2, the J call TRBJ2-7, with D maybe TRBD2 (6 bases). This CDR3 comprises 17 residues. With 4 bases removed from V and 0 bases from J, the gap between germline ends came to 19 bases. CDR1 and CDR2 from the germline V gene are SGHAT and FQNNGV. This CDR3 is CASSSLRRAQTSYEQYF. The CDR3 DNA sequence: TGTGCCAGCAGCTCCTTAAGGAGGGCGCAGACCTCCTACGAGCAGTACTTC.

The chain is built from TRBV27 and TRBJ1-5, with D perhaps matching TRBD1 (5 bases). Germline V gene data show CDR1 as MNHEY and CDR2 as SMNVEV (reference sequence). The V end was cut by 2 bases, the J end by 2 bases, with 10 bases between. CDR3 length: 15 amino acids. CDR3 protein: CASSLGAVGNQPQHF. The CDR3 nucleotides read TGTGCCAGCAGTTTAGGGGCCGTGGGCAATCAGCCCCAGCATTTT.

The CDR3 sequence: CASSVHRAGGYTF. The CDR3 region has the DNA TGTGCCAGCAGCGTCCACAGGGCGGGGGGCTACACCTTC. The chain combines TRBV9 with TRBJ1-2; a weak D match, TRBD1 (6 bases). The V gene lost 2 bases and the J gene lost 8 bases, with 13 bases spanning the gap. Germline V CDR1 and CDR2: SGDLS, YYNGEE. The CDR3 spans 13 residues.

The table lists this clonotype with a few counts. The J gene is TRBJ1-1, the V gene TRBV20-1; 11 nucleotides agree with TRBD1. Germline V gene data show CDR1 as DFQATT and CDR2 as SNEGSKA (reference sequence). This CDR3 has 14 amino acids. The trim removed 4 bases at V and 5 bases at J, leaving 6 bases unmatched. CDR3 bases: TGCAGTGCTATAGGGACAGGGGGGAGGACTGAAGCTTTCTTT. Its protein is CSAIGTGGRTEAFF.

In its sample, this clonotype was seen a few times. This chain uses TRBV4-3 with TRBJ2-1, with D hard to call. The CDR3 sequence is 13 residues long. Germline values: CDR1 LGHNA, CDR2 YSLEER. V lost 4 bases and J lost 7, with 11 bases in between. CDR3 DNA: TGCGCCAGCAGCCCCGCCGGGTCGAATGAGCAGTTCTTC. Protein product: CASSPAGSNEQFF.

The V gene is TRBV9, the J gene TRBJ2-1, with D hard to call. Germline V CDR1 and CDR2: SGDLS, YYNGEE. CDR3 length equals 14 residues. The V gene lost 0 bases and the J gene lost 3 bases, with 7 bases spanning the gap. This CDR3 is CASSVASGYNEQFF. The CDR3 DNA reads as TGTGCCAGCAGCGTAGCTTCAGGCTACAATGAGCAGTTCTTC.

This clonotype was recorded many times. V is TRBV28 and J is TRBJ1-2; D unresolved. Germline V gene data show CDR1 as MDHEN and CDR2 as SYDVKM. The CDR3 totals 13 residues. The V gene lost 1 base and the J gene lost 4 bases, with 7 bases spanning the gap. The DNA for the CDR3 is TGTGCCAGCAGTTTATCACGGATCTATGGCTACACCTTC. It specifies CASSLSRIYGYTF.